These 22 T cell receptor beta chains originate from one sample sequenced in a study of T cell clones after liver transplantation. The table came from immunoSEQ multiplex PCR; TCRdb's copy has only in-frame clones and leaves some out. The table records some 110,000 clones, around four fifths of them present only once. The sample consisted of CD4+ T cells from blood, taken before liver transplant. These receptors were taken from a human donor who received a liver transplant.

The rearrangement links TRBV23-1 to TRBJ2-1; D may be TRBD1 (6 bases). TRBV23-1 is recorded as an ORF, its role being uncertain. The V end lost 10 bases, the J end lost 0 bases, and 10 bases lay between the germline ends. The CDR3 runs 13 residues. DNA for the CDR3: TGCGCCAACAGCAGGGGCTCCTACAATGAGCAGTTCTTC. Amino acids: CANSRGSYNEQFF.

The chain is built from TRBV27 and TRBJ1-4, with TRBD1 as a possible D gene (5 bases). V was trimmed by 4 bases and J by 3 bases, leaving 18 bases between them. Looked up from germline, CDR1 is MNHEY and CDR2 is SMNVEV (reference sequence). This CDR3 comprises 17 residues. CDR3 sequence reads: CASSSLGSGRSNEKLFF. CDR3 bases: TGTGCCAGCAGTTCCCTCGGGTCAGGGCGGTCTAATGAAAAACTGTTTTTT.

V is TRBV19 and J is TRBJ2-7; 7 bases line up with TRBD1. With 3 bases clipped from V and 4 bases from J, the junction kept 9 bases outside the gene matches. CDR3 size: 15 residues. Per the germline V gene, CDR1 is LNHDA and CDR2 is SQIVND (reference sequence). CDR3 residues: CASSISQGQRYEQYF. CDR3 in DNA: TGTGCCAGTAGTATCTCTCAGGGACAGCGGTACGAGCAGTACTTC.

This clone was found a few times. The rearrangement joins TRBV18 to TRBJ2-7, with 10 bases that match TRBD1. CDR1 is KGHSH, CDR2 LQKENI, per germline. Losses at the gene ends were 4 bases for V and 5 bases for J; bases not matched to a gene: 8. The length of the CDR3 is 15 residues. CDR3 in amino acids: CASSRRTGGKDEQYF. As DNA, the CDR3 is TGTGCCAGCTCACGGCGGACAGGGGGAAAGGACGAGCAGTACTTC.

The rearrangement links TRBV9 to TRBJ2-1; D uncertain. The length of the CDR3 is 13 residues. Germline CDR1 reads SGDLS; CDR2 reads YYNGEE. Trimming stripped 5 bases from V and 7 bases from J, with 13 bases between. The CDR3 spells CASRGPTTNEQFF. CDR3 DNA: TGTGCCAGCAGGGGCCCCACCACGAATGAGCAGTTCTTC.

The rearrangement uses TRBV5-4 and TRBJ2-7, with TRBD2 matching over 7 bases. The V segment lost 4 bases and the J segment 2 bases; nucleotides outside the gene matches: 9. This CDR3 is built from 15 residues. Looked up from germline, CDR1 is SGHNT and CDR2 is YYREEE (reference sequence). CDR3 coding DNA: TGTGCCAGCAGCCCGGAACCTAGCGGAACCTACGAGCAGTACTTC. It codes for CASSPEPSGTYEQYF. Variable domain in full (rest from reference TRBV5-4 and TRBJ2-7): ETGVTQSPTHLIKTRGQQVTLRCSSQSGHNTVSWYQQALGQGPQFIFQYYREEENGRGNFPPRFSGLQFPNYSSELNVNALELDDSALYLCASSPEPSGTYEQYFGPGTRLTVT.

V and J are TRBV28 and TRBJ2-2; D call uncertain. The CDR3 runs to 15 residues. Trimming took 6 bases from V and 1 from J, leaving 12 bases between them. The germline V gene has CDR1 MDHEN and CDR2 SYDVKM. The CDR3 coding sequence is TGTGCCAGCAGCTTACCAGACGGGAACACCGGGGAGCTGTTTTTT. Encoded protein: CASSLPDGNTGELFF.

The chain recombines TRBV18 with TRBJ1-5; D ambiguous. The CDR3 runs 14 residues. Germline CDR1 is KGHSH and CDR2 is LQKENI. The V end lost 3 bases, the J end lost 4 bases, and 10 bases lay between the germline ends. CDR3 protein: CASSPTTTNQPQHF. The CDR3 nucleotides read TGTGCCAGCTCACCGACGACCACGAATCAGCCCCAGCATTTT.

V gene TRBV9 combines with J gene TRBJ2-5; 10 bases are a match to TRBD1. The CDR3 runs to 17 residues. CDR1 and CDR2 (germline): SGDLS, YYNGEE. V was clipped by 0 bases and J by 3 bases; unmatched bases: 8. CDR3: CASSVDSGQGVKETQYF. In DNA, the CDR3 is TGTGCCAGCAGCGTAGATTCCGGACAGGGGGTAAAAGAGACCCAGTACTTC.

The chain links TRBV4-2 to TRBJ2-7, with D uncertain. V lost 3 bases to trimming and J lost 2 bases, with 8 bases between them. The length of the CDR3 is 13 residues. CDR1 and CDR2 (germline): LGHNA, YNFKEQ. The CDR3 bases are TGTGCCAGCAGCCAGAACAGCCCCTACGAGCAGTACTTC. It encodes CASSQNSPYEQYF.

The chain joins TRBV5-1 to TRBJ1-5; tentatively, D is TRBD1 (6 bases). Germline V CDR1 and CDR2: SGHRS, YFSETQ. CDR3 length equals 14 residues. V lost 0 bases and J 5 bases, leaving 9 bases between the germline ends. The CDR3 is CASSLEQGHQPQHF. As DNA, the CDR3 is TGCGCCAGCAGCTTGGAACAGGGCCATCAGCCCCAGCATTTT.

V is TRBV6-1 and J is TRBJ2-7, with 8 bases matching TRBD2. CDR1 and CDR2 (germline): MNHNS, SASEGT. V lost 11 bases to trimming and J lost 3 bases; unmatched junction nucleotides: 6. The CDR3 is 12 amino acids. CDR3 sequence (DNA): TGTGCCCTCCGGGGGGGTAGCTACGAGCAGTACTTC. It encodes CALRGGSYEQYF.

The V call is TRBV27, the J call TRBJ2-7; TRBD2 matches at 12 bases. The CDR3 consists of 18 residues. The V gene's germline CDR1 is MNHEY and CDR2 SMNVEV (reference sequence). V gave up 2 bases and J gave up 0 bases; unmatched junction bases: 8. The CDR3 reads CASSLRALTSGSSYEQYF. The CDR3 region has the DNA TGTGCCAGCAGTTTACGGGCCCTGACTAGCGGGAGCTCCTACGAGCAGTACTTC.

The DNA of the CDR3 is TGTGCCAGCTCACCGGTACAGGGAAACACCGGGGAGCTGTTTTTT. Protein sequence: CASSPVQGNTGELFF. This rearrangement joins TRBV18 to TRBJ2-2; a weak D match, TRBD1 (6 bases). The CDR3 runs to 15 residues. V lost 3 bases, J lost 2 bases, and 10 bases lay in between. Germline CDR1 is KGHSH and CDR2 is LQKENI.

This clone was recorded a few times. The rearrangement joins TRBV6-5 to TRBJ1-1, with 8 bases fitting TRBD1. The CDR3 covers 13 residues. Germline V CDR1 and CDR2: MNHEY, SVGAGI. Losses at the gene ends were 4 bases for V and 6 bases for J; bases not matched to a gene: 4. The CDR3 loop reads CASSSMTGAEAFF. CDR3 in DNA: TGTGCCAGCAGTTCGATGACAGGGGCTGAAGCTTTCTTT.

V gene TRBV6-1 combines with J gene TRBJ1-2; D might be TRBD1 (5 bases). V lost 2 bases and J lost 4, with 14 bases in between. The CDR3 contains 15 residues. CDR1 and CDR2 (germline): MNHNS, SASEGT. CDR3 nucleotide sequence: TGTGCCAGCAGTGAATGGGGGGGAGGGGTCTATGGCTACACCTTC. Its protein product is CASSEWGGGVYGYTF.

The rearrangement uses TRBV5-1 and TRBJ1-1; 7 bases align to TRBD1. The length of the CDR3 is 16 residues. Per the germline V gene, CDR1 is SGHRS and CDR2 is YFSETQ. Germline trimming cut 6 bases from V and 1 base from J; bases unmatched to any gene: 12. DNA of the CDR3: TGCGCCAGCAAAAAAGAAGGGGGCAGGCCGAACACTGAAGCTTTCTTT. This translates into CASKKEGGRPNTEAFF. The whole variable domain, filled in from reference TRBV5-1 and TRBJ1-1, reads KAGVTQTPRYLIKTRGQQVTLSCSPISGHRSVSWYQQTPGQGLQFLFEYFSETQRNKGNFPGRFSGRQFSNSRSEMNVSTLELGDSALYLCASKKEGGRPNTEAFFGQGTRLTVV.

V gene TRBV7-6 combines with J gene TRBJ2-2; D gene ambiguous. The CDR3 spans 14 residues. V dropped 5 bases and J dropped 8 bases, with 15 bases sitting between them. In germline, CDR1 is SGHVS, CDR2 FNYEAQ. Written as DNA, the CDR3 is TGTGCCAGCAGCCCTGTGGAGATAGTAGGGGAGCTGTTTTTT. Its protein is CASSPVEIVGELFF. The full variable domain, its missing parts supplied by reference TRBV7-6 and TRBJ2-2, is GAGVSQSPRYKVTKRGQDVALRCDPISGHVSLYWYRQALGQGPEFLTYFNYEAQQDKSGLPNDRFSAERPEGSISTLTIQRTEQRDSAMYRCASSPVEIVGELFFGEGSRLTVL.

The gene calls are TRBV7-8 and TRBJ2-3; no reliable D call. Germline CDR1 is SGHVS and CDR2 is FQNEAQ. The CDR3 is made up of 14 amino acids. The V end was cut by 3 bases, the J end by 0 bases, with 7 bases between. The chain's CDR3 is CASSFRSSTDTQYF. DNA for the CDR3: TGTGCCAGCAGCTTCCGATCTAGCACAGATACGCAGTATTTT.

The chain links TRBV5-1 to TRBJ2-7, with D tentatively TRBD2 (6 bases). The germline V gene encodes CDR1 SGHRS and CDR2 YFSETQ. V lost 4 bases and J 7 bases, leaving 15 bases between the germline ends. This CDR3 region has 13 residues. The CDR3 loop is CASSPAGWGEQYF. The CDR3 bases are TGCGCCAGCAGCCCCGCGGGGTGGGGGGAGCAGTACTTC.

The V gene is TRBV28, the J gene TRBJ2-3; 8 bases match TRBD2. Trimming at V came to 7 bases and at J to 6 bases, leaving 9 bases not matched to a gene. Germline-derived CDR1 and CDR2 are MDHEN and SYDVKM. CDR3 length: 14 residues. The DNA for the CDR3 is TGTGCCAGCATCCCCGGGGGGGCTGTGGATACGCAGTATTTT. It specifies CASIPGGAVDTQYF.

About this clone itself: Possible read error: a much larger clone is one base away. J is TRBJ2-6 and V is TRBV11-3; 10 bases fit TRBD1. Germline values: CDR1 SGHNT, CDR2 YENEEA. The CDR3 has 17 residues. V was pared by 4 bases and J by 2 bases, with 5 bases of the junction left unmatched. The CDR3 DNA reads TGTGCCAGCAGCTCCACAGGGACAGGGGCTGGGGCCAACGTCCTGACTTTC. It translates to CASSSTGTGAGANVLTF. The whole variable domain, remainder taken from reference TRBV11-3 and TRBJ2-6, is EAGVVQSPRYKIIEKKQPVAFWCNPISGHNTLYWYLQNLGQGPELLIRYENEEAVDDSQLPKDRFSAERLKGVDSTLKIQPAELGDSAVYLCASSSTGTGAGANVLTFGAGSRLTVL.